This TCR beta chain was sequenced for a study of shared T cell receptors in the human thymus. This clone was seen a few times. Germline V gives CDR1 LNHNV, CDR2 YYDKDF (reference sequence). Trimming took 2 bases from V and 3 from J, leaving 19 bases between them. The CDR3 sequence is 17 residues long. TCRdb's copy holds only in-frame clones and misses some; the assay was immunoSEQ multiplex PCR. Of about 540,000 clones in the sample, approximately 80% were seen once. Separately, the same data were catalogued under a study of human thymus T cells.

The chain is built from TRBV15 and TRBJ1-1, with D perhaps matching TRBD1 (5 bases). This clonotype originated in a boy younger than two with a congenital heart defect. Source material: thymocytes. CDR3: CATSRHRLKDSYTEAFF. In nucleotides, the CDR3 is TGTGCCACCAGCAGACATCGCTTGAAAGACAGCTACACTGAAGCTTTCTTT.